The rows below give T cell receptor beta chains drawn from one sample of a study of blood T cell repertoires in COVID-19. Assay used: immunoSEQ multiplex PCR; TCRdb lists only in-frame clones, some missing. The data contain 80,000 to 100,000 clones, approximately 84% of them singletons. Sequenced input: peripheral blood. The receptors originated from a man between 60 and 70 years old with acute or convalescent COVID-19. Each CDR3 is given with its conserved first and last residue. The D gene is left open where the match is weak. The size field is filled for only some rows; it gives once, few, many or a size class.

d_call,j_call,clone_size,v_call,cdr3_nt,cdr3_aa
.,TRBJ2-6,.,TRBV6-2/TRBV6-3,TGTGCCAGCAGTTATCGCTGGGGGCAGGACTCTGGGGCCAACGTCCTGACTTTC,CASSYRWGQDSGANVLTF
TRBD1,TRBJ2-7,once,TRBV5-1,TGCGCCAGCAGACTAACCGGACAGGGGACCTACGAGCAGTACTTC,CASRLTGQGTYEQYF
.,TRBJ1-1,few,TRBV19,TGTGCCAGTAGTATTAGTGGAGGACCGGTGTTGGCTTTCTTT,CASSISGGPVLAFF
.,TRBJ1-1,.,TRBV3-1/TRBV3-2,TGTGCCAGCAGCCTCCGGCAGGAGGTCCCTGAAGCTTTCTTT,CASSLRQEVPEAFF
TRBD1,TRBJ1-5,.,TRBV27,TGTGCCAGCAGTCCAGGGGGCGCGTGGCAGCCCCAGCATTTT,CASSPGGAWQPQHF
TRBD1,TRBJ1-3,once,TRBV10-3,TGTGCCATCAGTGGACAGGGGACAAACACCATATATTTT,CAISGQGTNTIYF
TRBD2,TRBJ2-3,.,TRBV5-8,TGTGCCAGCAGTTATAGCGGGGGTTCGGATACGCAGTATTTT,CASSYSGGSDTQYF
.,TRBJ1-6,few,TRBV20-1,TGCAGTGCTAGTCCAAAGGGGGGGTTTAATTCACCCCTCCACTTT,CSASPKGGFNSPLHF
TRBD1,TRBJ1-2,once,TRBV30,TGTGCCTGGAGTATGGAGGACAGGCTGGGGGCCAACTATGGCTACACCTTC,CAWSMEDRLGANYGYTF
TRBD2,TRBJ2-1,.,TRBV2,TGTGCCAGCATTCGGAATCTAGCGGGAAACAATGAGCAGTTCTTC,CASIRNLAGNNEQFF
.,TRBJ1-5,.,TRBV10-1,TGCGCCAGCAAAAACAGGGTAGGGGATCAGCCCCAGCATTTT,CASKNRVGDQPQHF
.,TRBJ2-5,.,TRBV27,TGTGCCAGCGCCCGGAGGCGCCAAGAGACCCAGTACTTC,CASARRRQETQYF
.,TRBJ1-3,.,TRBV11-3,TGTGCCAGCAGCTTTTCTCTGAGCTCTGGAAACACCATATATTTT,CASSFSLSSGNTIYF
TRBD1,TRBJ1-6,.,TRBV7-9,TGTGCCAGCAGCCCAGCCCTCGGACAGGGAGACCGGTCACCCCTCCACTTT,CASSPALGQGDRSPLHF
.,TRBJ2-1,once,TRBV19,TGTGCCAGTAGTATTTTTCCGGGGAGAGTGGGCAATGAGCAGTTCTTC,CASSIFPGRVGNEQFF
TRBD1,TRBJ2-7,once,TRBV6-2/TRBV6-3,TGTGCCAGCAGTTACGGGGGACAGGGCTACGAGCAGTACTTC,CASSYGGQGYEQYF
TRBD2,TRBJ2-6,once,TRBV14,TGTGCCAGCAGCCAAAGACTAGCTGGTGGCTCTGGGGCCAACGTCCTGACTTTC,CASSQRLAGGSGANVLTF
TRBD1,TRBJ2-3,.,TRBV25-1,TGTGCCAGCAGTGCCTGGGACAGGGGGCTTACAGATACGCAGTATTTT,CASSAWDRGLTDTQYF
.,TRBJ2-1,.,TRBV11-2,TGTGCCAGCAGCTTAACAACTAGTCGCTCATACAATGAGCAGTTCTTC,CASSLTTSRSYNEQFF
.,TRBJ2-4,.,TRBV6-2/TRBV6-3,TGTGCCAGCAGTTATCGGGTCGTAATACTAGCCAAAAACATTCAGTACTTC,CASSYRVVILAKNIQYF
TRBD1,TRBJ2-7,.,TRBV3-1/TRBV3-2,TGTGCCAGCAGCCTGAGGGGACAGGTACCCTACGAGCAGTACTTC,CASSLRGQVPYEQYF
.,TRBJ1-3,.,TRBV11-2,TGTGCCAGCAGCCCGCGAGGGCCTGGAAACACCATATATTTT,CASSPRGPGNTIYF
TRBD2,TRBJ2-1,.,TRBV18,TGTGCCAGCTCACCAACGGGACTAGCAGGGGATGAGCAGTTCTTC,CASSPTGLAGDEQFF
.,TRBJ2-7,.,TRBV19,TGTGCCAGTAGTATAGATGCAGAAGTATACGAGCAGTACTTC,CASSIDAEVYEQYF
.,TRBJ2-1,.,TRBV20-1,TGCAGTGCTGGCGGGTCCGAGCAGTTCTTC,CSAGGSEQFF
.,TRBJ2-7,.,TRBV10-3,TGTGCCATCAGTGAATTGGGAACAGCGGCCGAGCAGTACTTC,CAISELGTAAEQYF
TRBD1,TRBJ2-5,.,TRBV11-2,TGTGCCAGCAGCTTAGGGTACGCAGGGGGAACAAGGGAGACCCAGTACTTC,CASSLGYAGGTRETQYF
TRBD1,TRBJ2-3,.,TRBV12-3/TRBV12-4,TGTGCCAGCAGTTTGACAGGGACAGATACGCAGTATTTT,CASSLTGTDTQYF
.,TRBJ1-1,.,TRBV10-3,TGTGCCATCAGTCAGGGCACTGAAGCTTTCTTT,CAISQGTEAFF
.,TRBJ1-2,.,TRBV7-9,TGTGCCAGCAGCTTAGCAACACAGGGTAACTATGGCTACACCTTC,CASSLATQGNYGYTF
TRBD1,TRBJ1-5,.,TRBV29-1,TGCAGCGTTGGAACAGGGGGCGCATATCAGCCCCAGCATTTT,CSVGTGGAYQPQHF
.,TRBJ1-1,.,TRBV25-1,TGTGCCAGCAGTGAATTTGAGGTGATAGACACTGAAGCTTTCTTT,CASSEFEVIDTEAFF
.,TRBJ2-1,few,TRBV7-2,TGTGCCAGCAGCTTAGGACAGACATACAATGAGCAGTTCTTC,CASSLGQTYNEQFF
.,TRBJ2-5,.,TRBV6-1,TGTGCCAGCAGTGAGGGAATTTGGAGGGGGCTTGAGACCCAGTACTTC,CASSEGIWRGLETQYF
TRBD1,TRBJ2-1,.,TRBV3-1/TRBV3-2,TGTGCCAGCAGCCCCCACAGGGGGTGCGATAATGAGCAGTTCTTC,CASSPHRGCDNEQFF
.,TRBJ1-1,.,TRBV5-5,TGTGCCAGCAGTTCCGAATGGGGGGGCACTGAAGCTTTCTTT,CASSSEWGGTEAFF
.,TRBJ1-4,once,TRBV3-1/TRBV3-2,TGTGCCAGCAGCCAATCGGGGGGGAAACTGTTTTTT,CASSQSGGKLFF
TRBD2,TRBJ2-1,.,TRBV2,TGTGCCAGCAGCGACCTAGCGGGAGGGCCCTATGAGCAGTTCTTC,CASSDLAGGPYEQFF
.,TRBJ2-3,.,TRBV4-3,TGCGCCAGCAGCCAAGGGTCGCAAATGGGCTTCACAGATACGCAGTATTTT,CASSQGSQMGFTDTQYF
.,TRBJ2-2,.,TRBV15,TGTGCCACCAGCAGAGATCCGGGCAGGGCCGACGCCGGGGAGCTGTTTTTT,CATSRDPGRADAGELFF
.,TRBJ2-7,.,TRBV2,TGTGCCAGCACCCCCGGGGTCGAGCAGTACTTC,CASTPGVEQYF
TRBD1,TRBJ2-2,.,TRBV19,TGTGCCAGTAGGGGGACAGGGAACACCGGGGAGCTGTTTTTT,CASRGTGNTGELFF
.,TRBJ1-4,.,TRBV29-1,TGCAGCTCAGAGGAGGACGAAAAACTGTTTTTT,CSSEEDEKLFF
.,TRBJ2-1,.,TRBV29-1,TGCAGCGTTGAAACGGACAACCACAATGAGCAGTTCTTC,CSVETDNHNEQFF
TRBD1,TRBJ1-6,few,TRBV10-3,TGTGCCACCCAGACGGGACAGTCCCTCCACTTT,CATQTGQSLHF
.,TRBJ1-1,.,TRBV11-3,TGTGCCAGCAGCTTAGCTTTCAGGGGAACCGAAGCTTTCTTT,CASSLAFRGTEAFF
TRBD1,TRBJ1-6,few,TRBV19,TGTGCCAGTACTGGGACAGGGACTTTGAATTCACCCCTCCACTTT,CASTGTGTLNSPLHF
TRBD1,TRBJ2-3,.,TRBV7-2,TGTGCCAGCAGCTCAACAGGGGGCCCAGATACGCAGTATTTT,CASSSTGGPDTQYF
TRBD1,TRBJ1-6,few,TRBV5-4,TGTGCCAGCAGATCGGGACAGGGGGCAGGTTCACCCCTCCACTTT,CASRSGQGAGSPLHF
.,TRBJ1-5,.,TRBV19,TGTGCCAGTACGGAGCGAAATCAGCCCCAGCATTTT,CASTERNQPQHF
TRBD2,TRBJ2-1,.,TRBV12-3/TRBV12-4,TGTGCCAGCAGTTTAGGGGAGCGGGGGCAGTTCTTC,CASSLGERGQFF